Each of the 2 T cell receptor beta chains below was sequenced from the same sample in a study of cytomegalovirus exposure and HLA in healthy donors (dated by TCRdb to about 2017). The library was generated by the immunoSEQ multiplex PCR assay. For the multiplex PCR, a mixture combining 60 forward primers for TCR Vbeta segments and 13 reverse primers for TCR Jbeta segments was used. Sourced from immuneACCESS, this table was stored by TCRdb with only in-frame sequences that have V and J called. A share of the clones is absent; for the studies checked, an unresolved V gene accounts for under half, and the remainder has no known explanation. This sample has some 56,000 clones in its table, and roughly 84% of those were observed once. The ten top clones hold 1.6% of the sample. Sequenced: PBMCs. The receptors were sampled from a human donor in good health.

This clone was seen more than once but under ten times. The chain joins TRBV4-1 to TRBJ1-3; D gene ambiguous. Germline lookup yields CDR1 MGHRA and CDR2 YSYEKL. The CDR3 sequence is 15 residues long. V was clipped by 2 bases and J by 4 bases, with 12 bases between them. In DNA, the CDR3 is TGCGCCAGCAGCCAATTCGGGTTATCGGGAAACACCATATATTTT. It translates to CASSQFGLSGNTIYF.

The chain combines TRBV5-1 with TRBJ2-7; weak D call: TRBD1 (6 bases). V gave up 0 bases and J gave up 9 bases, with 13 bases separating them. In germline, CDR1 is SGHRS, CDR2 YFSETQ. The CDR3 loop spans 13 amino acids. This chain's CDR3 is CASSLGDTCLQYF. The CDR3 DNA follows: TGCGCCAGCAGCTTGGGGGACACCTGTTTGCAGTACTTC.